The 26 T cell receptor beta chains below were found in one sample sequenced in a study of neoadjuvant anti-PD-1 for oral cavity cancer. Stated time point: after neoadjuvant nivolumab, at surgical resection. Repertoires were generated with immunoSEQ multiplex PCR, while TCRdb's copy carries only in-frame clones and drops some. The sample carries about 14,000 clones, roughly 82% recorded once. The starting material was PBMCs, obtained after nivolumab (anti-PD-1) treatment. The receptors shown here come from a person aged 35 to 85 with oral cavity squamous cell carcinoma.

CDR3 DNA: TGTGCCAGCAGCTTGGCGGCAGAAGAGACCCAGTACTTC. Amino acids: CASSLAAEETQYF. V gene TRBV5-4 combines with J gene TRBJ2-5; D unresolved. The CDR3 is 13 amino acids. The V end was cut by 0 bases, the J end by 3 bases, with 6 bases between. Germline CDR1 SGHNT, CDR2 YYREEE (reference sequence).

The gene calls are TRBV13 and TRBJ2-1; D is perhaps TRBD1 or TRBD2 (7 bases each). The V end lost 1 base, the J end lost 1 base, and 17 bases lay between the germline ends. Germline values: CDR1 PRHDT, CDR2 FYEKMQ (reference sequence). The CDR3 contains 18 residues. This chain's CDR3 is CASSLETGRVRSYNEQFF. The CDR3 DNA follows: TGTGCCAGCAGCTTAGAGACAGGGAGGGTTAGGTCCTACAATGAGCAGTTCTTC.

V and J are TRBV25-1 and TRBJ1-1; D is ambiguous. CDR1 and CDR2 (germline): MGHDK, SYGVNS. V was pared by 6 bases and J by 5 bases, with 7 bases between. The CDR3 is 11 residues long. In nucleotides, the CDR3 is TGTGCCAGCAGAGTAACTACTGAAGCTTTCTTT. It codes for CASRVTTEAFF.

The chain joins TRBV6-1 to TRBJ1-5, with D tentatively TRBD1 (5 bases). The V end lost 6 bases, the J end lost 3 bases, and 6 bases lay between the germline ends. The V gene's germline CDR1 is MNHNS and CDR2 SASEGT. CDR3 length: 12 amino acids. The CDR3 DNA reads TGTGCCAGCAGGGGGCCCAATCAGCCCCAGCATTTT. Translating it yields CASRGPNQPQHF.

The chain couples TRBV4-2 to TRBJ2-3; 16 bases line up with TRBD2. CDR1 LGHNA and CDR2 YNFKEQ come from the germline V gene. CDR3 length: 21 residues. The J segment lost 6 bases and the V segment lost 3 bases, leaving 18 bases of the junction unmatched. CDR3 loop: CASSHTTGTSGGARRSDTQYF. The CDR3 region has the DNA TGTGCCAGCAGCCACACAACCGGGACTAGCGGGGGGGCCCGGCGGTCGGATACGCAGTATTTT.

The chain recombines TRBV30 with TRBJ1-1; the D is unclear. The germline CDR1 and CDR2 sequences are GTSNPN and SVGIG (reference sequence). There are 13 residues in the CDR3. V lost 5 bases, J lost 10 bases, and 20 bases lay in between. The CDR3 here is CAWASLRAGVAFF. The CDR3 DNA sequence: TGTGCCTGGGCCAGCCTTAGAGCTGGGGTAGCTTTCTTT.

This clone has a handful of counts. The chain recombines TRBV25-1 with TRBJ1-3; TRBD1 aligns across 7 bases. This CDR3 is 16 amino acids long. V lost 3 bases and J lost 0; bases outside the gene matches: 5. The germline V gene encodes CDR1 MGHDK and CDR2 SYGVNS. The CDR3 sequence: CASSDRTGRSGNTIYF. CDR3 in DNA: TGTGCCAGCAGTGACCGGACAGGCCGCTCTGGAAACACCATATATTTT.

The rearrangement joins TRBV28 to TRBJ1-2; D is undetermined. This CDR3 is 15 amino acids long. Trimming took off 1 base at V and 1 base at J, with 10 bases between the two ends. CDR1 is MDHEN and CDR2 is SYDVKM in the germline V gene. CDR3 residues: CASSLFDRDNYGYTF. The CDR3 DNA is TGTGCCAGCAGTTTATTCGACCGCGATAACTATGGCTACACCTTC.

This clone was recorded only once. This chain joins TRBV7-8 and TRBJ1-5; D gene ambiguous. Germline V lookup: CDR1 SGHVS, CDR2 FQNEAQ. CDR3 size: 12 residues. Trimming pared 0 bases from V and 6 bases from J, leaving 3 bases between. The CDR3 nucleotides are TGTGCCAGCAGCTTAGCGGGTCAGCCCCAGCATTTT. This encodes CASSLAGQPQHF.

This clone was found once. This rearrangement joins TRBV6-4 to TRBJ2-4, with TRBD1 matching 7 bases. Germline V gives CDR1 MRHNA, CDR2 SNTAGT. V dropped 4 bases and J dropped 8; count of bases not matched to a gene: 8. The CDR3 loop spans 14 amino acids. The CDR3 DNA reads as TGTGCCAGCAGTGCCCGACAGGGCACGGACATTCAGTACTTC. Its protein is CASSARQGTDIQYF.

Only a few counts were recorded for this clone. The chain is built from TRBV19 and TRBJ2-1; 12 nucleotides align to TRBD2. This CDR3 spans 16 amino acids. Germline V gene sequence: CDR1 LNHDA, CDR2 SQIVND (reference sequence). Trimming cost V 6 bases and J 12 bases; bases outside gene matches: 15. This CDR3 is CASRPGDPSGGARQFF. The CDR3 DNA follows: TGTGCCAGTAGACCCGGTGACCCTAGCGGGGGGGCCCGGCAGTTCTTC.

This chain joins TRBV5-6 and TRBJ2-5; 7 bases are shared with TRBD2. This CDR3 has 15 amino acids. V lost 5 bases to trimming and J lost 1 base; unmatched junction nucleotides: 8. Germline-derived CDR1 and CDR2 are SGHDT and YYEEEE. The chain's CDR3 is CASSFPRGVQETQYF. Here the CDR3 DNA reads TGTGCCAGCAGTTTCCCCCGGGGGGTCCAAGAGACCCAGTACTTC.

The V gene is TRBV6-5, the J gene TRBJ2-5, with D possibly being TRBD1 (6 bases). CDR3 size: 16 residues. V dropped 2 bases and J dropped 5 bases, with 18 bases sitting between them. Germline CDR1 MNHEY, CDR2 SVGAGI. The CDR3 sequence is CASSYNRQGLRETQYF. CDR3 DNA sequence: TGTGCCAGCAGTTACAATCGTCAGGGGTTACGTGAGACCCAGTACTTC.

The gene calls are TRBV7-6 and TRBJ1-1; D is unresolved. V was clipped by 2 bases and J by 3 bases, with 4 bases between them. Germline V gene sequence: CDR1 SGHVS, CDR2 FNYEAQ. The CDR3 sequence is 12 residues long. The CDR3 nucleotides are TGTGCCAGCAGCTTACCGGACACTGAAGCTTTCTTT. This codes for CASSLPDTEAFF. Full variable domain (outside the CDR3, taken from reference TRBV7-6 and TRBJ1-1): GAGVSQSPRYKVTKRGQDVALRCDPISGHVSLYWYRQALGQGPEFLTYFNYEAQQDKSGLPNDRFSAERPEGSISTLTIQRTEQRDSAMYRCASSLPDTEAFFGQGTRLTVV.

The rearrangement uses TRBV30 and TRBJ1-2; 8 bases are a match to TRBD1. The J segment lost 5 bases and the V segment lost 3 bases, leaving 8 bases of the junction unmatched. The CDR3 contains 14 residues. Looked up from germline, CDR1 is GTSNPN and CDR2 is SVGIG (reference sequence). The CDR3 spells CAWSPGQVTYGYTF. The CDR3 nucleotides are TGTGCCTGGAGCCCGGGACAGGTTACATATGGCTACACCTTC.

The CDR3 nucleotides read TGCGCCAGCAGCTTGTCCCCGGGCACGGTAGAGAATGGCTACACCTTC. This translates into CASSLSPGTVENGYTF. The chain joins TRBV5-1 to TRBJ1-2; D unclear. This CDR3 comprises 16 residues. CDR1 SGHRS and CDR2 YFSETQ come from the germline V gene. V gave up 1 base and J gave up 6 bases, with 19 bases separating them. The full variable domain, with the rest looked up from reference TRBV5-1 and TRBJ1-2, is KAGVTQTPRYLIKTRGQQVTLSCSPISGHRSVSWYQQTPGQGLQFLFEYFSETQRNKGNFPGRFSGRQFSNSRSEMNVSTLELGDSALYLCASSLSPGTVENGYTFGSGTRLTVV.

This clone turned up a few times. The chain carries TRBV5-4 and TRBJ1-1; D gene unclear. The V and J ends lost 0 bases and 0 bases respectively, with 6 bases between them. Germline-derived CDR1 and CDR2 are SGHNT and YYREEE (reference sequence). This CDR3 contains 14 residues. DNA of the CDR3: TGTGCCAGCAGCTTGGAACGGCTGAACACTGAAGCTTTCTTT. This sequence encodes CASSLERLNTEAFF.

The chain is built from TRBV7-2 and TRBJ2-1; unclear D gene. The V end lost 3 bases, the J end lost 4 bases, and 16 bases lay between the germline ends. The CDR3 covers 16 residues. Germline assignment: CDR1 SGHTA and CDR2 FQGNSA. This CDR3 reads CASSFPKSTLYNEQFF. Here the CDR3 DNA reads TGTGCCAGCAGCTTCCCTAAATCGACCCTTTACAATGAGCAGTTCTTC. Full variable domain (remainder filled in from reference TRBV7-2 and TRBJ2-1): GAGVSQSPSNKVTEKGKDVELRCDPISGHTALYWYRQSLGQGLEFLIYFQGNSAPDKSGLPSDRFSAERTGGSVSTLTIQRTQQEDSAVYLCASSFPKSTLYNEQFFGPGTRLTVL.

The chain is built from TRBV29-1 and TRBJ2-7; D assignment may be TRBD1 or TRBD2 (5 bases each). V was shortened by 7 bases and J by 0 bases, with 13 bases between the two germline ends. The CDR3 totals 13 residues. In germline, CDR1 is SQVTM, CDR2 ANQGSEA. CDR3 bases: TGCAGCGCGGGACCGCGGAGCTCCTACGAGCAGTACTTC. It codes for CSAGPRSSYEQYF.

The chain couples TRBV30 to TRBJ2-7; D might be TRBD1 (6 bases). The CDR3 is 13 amino acids. Trimming left V 3 bases short and J 3 bases short, with 12 bases between. Germline CDR1 reads GTSNPN; CDR2 reads SVGIG (reference sequence). This CDR3 reads CAWSRTANYEQYF. DNA of the CDR3: TGTGCCTGGAGCCGGACAGCAAACTACGAGCAGTACTTC.

This clone has a single count. The chain employs TRBV6-5 and TRBJ2-6, with unresolved D. Germline V lookup: CDR1 MNHEY, CDR2 SVGAGI. The CDR3 sequence is 15 residues long. V was shortened by 4 bases and J by 0 bases, with 7 bases between the two germline ends. The CDR3 DNA sequence: TGTGCCAGCAGTTCCGGTTTCTCTGGGGCCAACGTCCTGACTTTC. Translation: CASSSGFSGANVLTF.

The gene calls are TRBV4-1 and TRBJ1-2; D gene uncertain. The CDR3 has 15 amino acids. The germline V and J ends were trimmed by 3 bases and 8 bases, with 19 bases remaining between them. Germline CDR1 reads MGHRA; CDR2 reads YSYEKL. The DNA for the CDR3 is TGCGCCAGCAGCCATGTCGGACGGAAATCAGGAGGCTACACCTTC. Encoded protein: CASSHVGRKSGGYTF.

The chain employs TRBV27 and TRBJ2-5; D is possibly TRBD1 (8 bases). The ends were cut back, 7 bases at V and 2 bases at J, with 20 bases in the middle. The CDR3 consists of 16 residues. CDR1 is MNHEY, CDR2 SMNVEV, per germline (reference sequence). The CDR3 region has the DNA TGTGCCAGCAAATCGGGGGGACAGGCCATACAAGAGACCCAGTACTTC. It translates to CASKSGGQAIQETQYF.

The CDR3 spells CATSKTGSPTDTQYF. The CDR3 DNA reads TGTGCCACCAGCAAGACAGGGAGTCCCACAGATACGCAGTATTTT. The chain uses TRBV15 and TRBJ2-3, with 7 bases that match TRBD1. The CDR3 runs to 15 residues. J gave up 2 bases and V 4 bases, and 6 bases lay outside the gene matches. Per the germline V gene, CDR1 is LNHNV and CDR2 is YYDKDF (reference sequence).

The chain carries TRBV6-1 and TRBJ2-7; tentatively, D is TRBD1 (5 bases). Germline V gene sequence: CDR1 MNHNS, CDR2 SASEGT. The CDR3 is 13 amino acids. The ends were cut back, 11 bases at V and 1 base at J, with 15 bases in the middle. CDR3 sequence (DNA): TGTGCCGGACAAGACGGACGATCCTACGAGCAGTACTTC. This translates into CAGQDGRSYEQYF.

This clone appeared a single time. The V and J genes are TRBV6-6 and TRBJ1-4; possibly TRBD1 for D (5 bases). The CDR3 runs to 16 residues. Germline V gene data show CDR1 as MNHNY and CDR2 as SVGAGI (reference sequence). Deletions cut 0 bases from V and 3 bases from J, with 11 bases between. This CDR3 is CASSYSIGTSNEKLFF. CDR3 bases: TGTGCCAGCAGTTACTCGATCGGGACTTCTAATGAAAAACTGTTTTTT.